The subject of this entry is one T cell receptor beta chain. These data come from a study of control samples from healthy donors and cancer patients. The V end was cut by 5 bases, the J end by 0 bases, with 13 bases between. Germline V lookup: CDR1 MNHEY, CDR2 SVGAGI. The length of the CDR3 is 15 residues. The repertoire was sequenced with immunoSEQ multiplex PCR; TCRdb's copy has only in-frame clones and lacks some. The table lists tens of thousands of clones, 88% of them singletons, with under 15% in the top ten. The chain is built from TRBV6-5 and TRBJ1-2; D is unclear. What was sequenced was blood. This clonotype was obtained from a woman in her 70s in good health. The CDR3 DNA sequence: TGTGCCAGCAGTCCGGGCGGGGTATCTAACTATGGCTACACCTTC. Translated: CASSPGGVSNYGYTF.